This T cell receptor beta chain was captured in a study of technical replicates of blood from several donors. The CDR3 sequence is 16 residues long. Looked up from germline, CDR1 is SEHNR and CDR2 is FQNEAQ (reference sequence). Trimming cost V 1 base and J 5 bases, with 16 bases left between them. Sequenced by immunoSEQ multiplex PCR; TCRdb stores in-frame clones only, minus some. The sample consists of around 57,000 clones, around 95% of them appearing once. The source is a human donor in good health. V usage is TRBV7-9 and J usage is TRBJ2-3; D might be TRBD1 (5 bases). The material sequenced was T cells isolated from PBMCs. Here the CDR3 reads CASSLGGLGLGDTQYF. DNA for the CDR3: TGTGCCAGCAGCTTAGGGGGCCTCGGTTTGGGAGATACGCAGTATTTT.